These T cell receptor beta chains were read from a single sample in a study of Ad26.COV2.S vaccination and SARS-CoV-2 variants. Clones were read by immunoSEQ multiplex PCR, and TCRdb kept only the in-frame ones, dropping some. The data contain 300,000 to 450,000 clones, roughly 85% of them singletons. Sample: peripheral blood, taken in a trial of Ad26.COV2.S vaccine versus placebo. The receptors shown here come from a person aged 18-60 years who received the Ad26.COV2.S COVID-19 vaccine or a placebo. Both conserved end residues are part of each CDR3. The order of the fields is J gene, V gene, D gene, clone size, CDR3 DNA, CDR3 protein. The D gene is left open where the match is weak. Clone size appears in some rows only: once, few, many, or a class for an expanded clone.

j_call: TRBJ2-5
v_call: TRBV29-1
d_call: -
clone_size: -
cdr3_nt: TGCAGCGTTGACGCGGACCAGGGAGAGACCCAGTACTTC
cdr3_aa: CSVDADQGETQYF

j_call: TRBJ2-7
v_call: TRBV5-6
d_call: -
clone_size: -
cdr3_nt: TGTGCCAGCAGCTGGGGCCCGACTATCCGGTACGAGCAGTACTTC
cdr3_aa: CASSWGPTIRYEQYF

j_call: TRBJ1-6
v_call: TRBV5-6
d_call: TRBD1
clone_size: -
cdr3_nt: TGTGCCAGCAGCTTGGGGGGGACAGCGAATTCACCCCTCCACTTT
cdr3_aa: CASSLGGTANSPLHF

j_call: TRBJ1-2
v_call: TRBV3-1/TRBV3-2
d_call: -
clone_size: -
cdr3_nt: TGTGCCAGCAGCCCCGGCGGGGGGCCAAGGGGCTACACCTTC
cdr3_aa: CASSPGGGPRGYTF

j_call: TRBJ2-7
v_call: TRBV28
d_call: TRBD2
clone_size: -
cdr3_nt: TGTGCCAGCAGTTCAGGGGGACTAGCGGGGGCCAGAGGAGCCTACGAGCAGTACTTC
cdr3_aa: CASSSGGLAGARGAYEQYF

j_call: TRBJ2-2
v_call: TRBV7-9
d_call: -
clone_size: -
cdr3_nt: TGTGCCAGCAGCTTGAGCCAGGTGTACACCGGGGAGCTGTTTTTT
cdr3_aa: CASSLSQVYTGELFF

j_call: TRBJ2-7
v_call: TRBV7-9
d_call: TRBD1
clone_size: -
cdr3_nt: TGTGCCAGCAGCTTAAATTGGGGACAGGGGTACGAGCAGTACTTC
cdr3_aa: CASSLNWGQGYEQYF

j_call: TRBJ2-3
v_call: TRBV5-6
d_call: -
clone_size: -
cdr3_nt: TGTGCCAGCAGCTTAACAGCTTACACAGATACGCAGTATTTT
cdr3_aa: CASSLTAYTDTQYF

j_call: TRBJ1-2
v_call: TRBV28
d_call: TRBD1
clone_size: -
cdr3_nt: TGTGCCATTCGACAGGGGAACTATGGCTACACCTTC
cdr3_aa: CAIRQGNYGYTF

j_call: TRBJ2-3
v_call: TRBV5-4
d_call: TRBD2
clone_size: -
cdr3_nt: TGTGCCAGCAGCCCGGTAGCGGGCGGTTCCACAGATACGCAGTATTTT
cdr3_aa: CASSPVAGGSTDTQYF

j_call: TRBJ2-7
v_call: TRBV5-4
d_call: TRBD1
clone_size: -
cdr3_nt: TGTGCCAGCAGCTTGGGGACAGGATTATCCTACGAGCAGTACTTC
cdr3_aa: CASSLGTGLSYEQYF

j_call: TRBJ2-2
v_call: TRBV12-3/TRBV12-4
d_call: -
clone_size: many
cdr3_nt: TGTGCCAGCAGTTTCAGTGGGGGGCAGGAGCTGTTTTTT
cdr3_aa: CASSFSGGQELFF

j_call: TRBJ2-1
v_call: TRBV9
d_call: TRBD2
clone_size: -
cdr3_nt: TGTGCCAGCAGCACTACCGCCTCGAGCGGGGGGATTTACAATGAGCAGTTCTTC
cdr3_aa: CASSTTASSGGIYNEQFF

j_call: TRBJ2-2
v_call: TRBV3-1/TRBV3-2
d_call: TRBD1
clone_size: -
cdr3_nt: TGTGCCAGCAGCCCCCAGGGGGCCGCCACCGGGGAGCTGTTTTTT
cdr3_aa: CASSPQGAATGELFF

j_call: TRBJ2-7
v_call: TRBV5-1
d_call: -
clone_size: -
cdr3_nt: TGCGCCAGCAGCTTTGATGTCGTTGGGGCAGAGCAGTACTTC
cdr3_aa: CASSFDVVGAEQYF

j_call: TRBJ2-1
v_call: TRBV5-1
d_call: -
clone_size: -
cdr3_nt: TGCGCCAGCAGCCCATTAGGGAGCTCCTACAATGAGCAGTTCTTC
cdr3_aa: CASSPLGSSYNEQFF

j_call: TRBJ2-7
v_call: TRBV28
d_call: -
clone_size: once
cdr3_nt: TGTGCCAGCAGTTTTGCCACCTACGAGCAGTACTTC
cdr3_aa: CASSFATYEQYF

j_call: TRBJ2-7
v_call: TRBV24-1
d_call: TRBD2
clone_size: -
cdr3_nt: TGTGCCACCAGTGATGCGCCGACTAGCGGATCCTACGAGCAGTACTTC
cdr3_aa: CATSDAPTSGSYEQYF

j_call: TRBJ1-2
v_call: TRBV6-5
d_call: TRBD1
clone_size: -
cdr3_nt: TGTGCCAGCAGCCCCGGGACAGGGGGCGGGTATGGCTACACCTTC
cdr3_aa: CASSPGTGGGYGYTF

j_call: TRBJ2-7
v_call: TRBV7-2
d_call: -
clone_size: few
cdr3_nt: TGTGCCAGCAGCCCCGGCGGGGTTGTAAACGAGCAGTACTTC
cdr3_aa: CASSPGGVVNEQYF

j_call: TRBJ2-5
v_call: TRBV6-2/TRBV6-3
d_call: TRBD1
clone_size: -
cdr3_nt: TGTGCCAGCAGTTATGGGACAGGGGAGACCCAGTACTTC
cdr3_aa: CASSYGTGETQYF

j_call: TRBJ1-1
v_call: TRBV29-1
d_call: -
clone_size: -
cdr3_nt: TGCAGCGTTGTCAGGCTTCTGGTGAACACTGAAGCTTTCTTT
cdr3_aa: CSVVRLLVNTEAFF

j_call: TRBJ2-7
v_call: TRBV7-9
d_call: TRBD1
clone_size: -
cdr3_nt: TGTGCCAGCAGCTTTATCCCCGGACAGGGGGCTAACGAGCAGTACTTC
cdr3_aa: CASSFIPGQGANEQYF

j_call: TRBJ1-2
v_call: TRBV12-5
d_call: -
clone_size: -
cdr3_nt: TGTGCTAGTGGTTTGCTTTTGGGGCAGGGTGCCCTTTCTAGCTATGGCTACACCTTC
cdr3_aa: CASGLLLGQGALSSYGYTF

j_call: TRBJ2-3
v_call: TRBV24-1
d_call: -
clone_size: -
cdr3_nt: TGTGCCACCAGTGATCCAGGGGAGTGGGGCACAGATACGCAGTATTTT
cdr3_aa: CATSDPGEWGTDTQYF